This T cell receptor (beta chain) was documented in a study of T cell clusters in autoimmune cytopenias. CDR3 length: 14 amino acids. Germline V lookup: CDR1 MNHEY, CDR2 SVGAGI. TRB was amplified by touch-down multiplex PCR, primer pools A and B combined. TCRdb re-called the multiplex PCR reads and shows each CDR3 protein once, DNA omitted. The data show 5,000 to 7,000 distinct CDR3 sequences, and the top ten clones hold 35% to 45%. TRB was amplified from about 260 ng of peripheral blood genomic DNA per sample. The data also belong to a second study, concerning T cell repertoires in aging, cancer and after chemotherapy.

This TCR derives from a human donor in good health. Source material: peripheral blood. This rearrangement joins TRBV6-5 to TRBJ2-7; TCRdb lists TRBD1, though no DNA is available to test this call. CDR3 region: CASQPPGANYEQYF.